This paragraph covers one T cell receptor beta chain sequence. This specimen belongs to a study of Tregs in tolerant kidney transplant recipients. Profiling relied on immunoSEQ multiplex PCR, and the TCRdb table lists in-frame clones only, not all of them. The data hold over 55,000 clones, with 65% to 85% observed a single time. CD4+CD25+CD127- Tregs, CD4+CD25- non-Tregs, CD4 and CD8 cells were sorted. This CDR3 comprises 14 residues. Germline V gene data show CDR1 as LNHDA and CDR2 as SQIVND (reference sequence). Trimming stripped 3 bases from V and 4 bases from J, with 12 bases between. The chain employs TRBV19 and TRBJ1-2; the D is unclear. This TCR came from a human donor in good health. Source material: CD4+ T cells from blood. The CDR3 region has the DNA TGTGCCAGTAGTATCAGTGCAGCCAGCTATGGCTACACCTTC. This gives the protein CASSISAASYGYTF. The complete variable domain, with remaining parts taken from reference TRBV19 and TRBJ1-2, reads DGGITQSPKYLFRKEGQNVTLSCEQNLNHDAMYWYRQDPGQGLRLIYYSQIVNDFQKGDIAEGYSVSREKKESFPLTVTSAQKNPTAFYLCASSISAASYGYTFGSGTRLTVV.